This T cell receptor (beta chain) came from a study of blood T cell repertoires in COVID-19. This clone appeared once. In the original analysis: Researchers report that nucleated cell counts were estimated from reference gene primer amplification. This table comes from immunoSEQ multiplex PCR, and its TCRdb copy is limited to in-frame clones, with some not included. From that table come the V and J calls and clone size; the DNA was used to work out D and trimming. The sample lists about 300,000 clones; roughly nine tenths were seen once. Germline V gene sequence: CDR1 MGHDK, CDR2 SYGVNS. Trimming pared 3 bases from V and 4 bases from J, leaving 10 bases between. The CDR3 extends over 14 amino acids.

The sequencing input was peripheral blood. This TCR was recovered from a woman in her twenties or thirties with COVID-19, enrolled during active disease. This chain uses TRBV25-1 with TRBJ2-1, with D perhaps matching TRBD1 (6 bases). This CDR3 reads CASSDWTAYNEQFF. The DNA for the CDR3 is TGTGCCAGCAGTGACTGGACAGCTTACAATGAGCAGTTCTTC.